Each of the 10 T cell receptor beta chains below was sequenced from the same sample in a study of blood T cell repertoires in COVID-19. Using immunoSEQ multiplex PCR, the repertoire was profiled, and TCRdb retains in-frame clones only, with some absent. The table has more than 200,000 clones, roughly 90% seen once. Sequenced material: peripheral blood. All receptors derive from a man aged 30-40 years with active or convalescent COVID-19.

J is TRBJ2-2 and V is TRBV2, with D possibly TRBD1 on 5 matching bases. V was pared by 1 base and J by 6 bases, with 12 bases between. Germline values: CDR1 SNHLY, CDR2 FYNNEI. The CDR3 has 15 amino acids. In nucleotides, the CDR3 is TGTGCCAGCAGTGAAGTGCCAGGGTGGGCCGGGGAGCTGTTTTTT. Translating gives CASSEVPGWAGELFF.

A few counts support this clone. The rearrangement links TRBV25-1 to TRBJ2-1, with D possibly TRBD1 on 5 matching bases. In germline, CDR1 is MGHDK, CDR2 SYGVNS. The CDR3 has 15 amino acids. The V and J ends lost 4 bases and 4 bases respectively, with 14 bases between them. The CDR3 loop reads CASSGGYRAYNEQFF. Here the CDR3 DNA reads TGTGCCAGCAGTGGGGGCTACCGGGCATACAATGAGCAGTTCTTC.

The chain links TRBV6-5 to TRBJ1-5; 7 bases are a match to TRBD1. The germline gives CDR1 MNHEY, CDR2 SVGAGI. The CDR3 totals 13 residues. J lost 6 bases, V lost 9 bases, and 8 bases had no gene match. This CDR3 is CASGGGEGQPQHF. The CDR3 coding sequence is TGTGCCAGTGGAGGGGGCGAGGGTCAGCCCCAGCATTTT.

This clone was found once. This chain connects TRBV6-5 to TRBJ1-6; no reliable D call. The V gene's germline CDR1 is MNHEY and CDR2 SVGAGI. This CDR3 is built from 14 residues. The CDR3 DNA is TGTGTCGCAGCCTCCCGGGGTCCCGATTCACCCCTCCACTTT. Translation gives CVAASRGPDSPLHF.

CDR3 loop: CASSFDGGAHNEQFF. CDR3 DNA: TGTGCCAGCAGTTTCGACGGCGGGGCCCACAATGAGCAGTTCTTC. The chain employs TRBV27 and TRBJ2-1; D perhaps matches TRBD2 (6 bases). Germline V lookup: CDR1 MNHEY, CDR2 SMNVEV (reference sequence). This CDR3 region has 15 residues. V was trimmed by 3 bases and J by 5 bases, leaving 14 bases between them.

The chain recombines TRBV4-1 with TRBJ2-7, with a tentative D call TRBD2 (6 bases). The CDR3 sequence is 18 residues long. V was shortened by 1 base and J by 4 bases, with 23 bases between the two germline ends. Per germline, CDR1 MGHRA and CDR2 YSYEKL. CDR3: CASSQVAPGGVGRYEQYF. Written as DNA, the CDR3 is TGCGCCAGCAGCCAAGTGGCACCCGGGGGAGTTGGGCGTTACGAGCAGTACTTC.

This clone was detected only a few times. The chain has TRBV5-1 and TRBJ2-7; possibly TRBD1 for D (6 bases). Germline CDR1 SGHRS, CDR2 YFSETQ. Deletions cut 7 bases from V and 4 bases from J, with 24 bases between. The CDR3 has 16 residues. This chain's CDR3 is CASGRRPGQGIYEQYF. The CDR3 DNA sequence: TGCGCCAGCGGACGTCGGCCGGGTCAGGGGATATACGAGCAGTACTTC.

The chain recombines TRBV19 with TRBJ1-5; 8 nucleotides align to TRBD1. This CDR3 has 14 residues. Germline V gives CDR1 LNHDA, CDR2 SQIVND (reference sequence). The V and J ends lost 1 base and 11 bases, in that order; junction bases with no gene match: 7. CDR3 protein: CASSIGSRTGSQHF. For the CDR3, the DNA is TGTGCCAGTAGTATAGGTAGTCGGACAGGGTCCCAGCATTTT.

This rearrangement joins TRBV4-2 to TRBJ1-1; tentative D call: TRBD1 (5 bases). Germline loops: CDR1 LGHNA, CDR2 YNFKEQ. The CDR3 runs 14 residues. V dropped 7 bases and J dropped 1 base, with 13 bases sitting between them. CDR3 sequence reads: CASIGMGGNTEAFF. CDR3 bases: TGTGCCAGCATAGGGATGGGGGGGAACACTGAAGCTTTCTTT.

The DNA of the CDR3 is TGTGCCAGCAGCTCGGCCCGGGACAGGGGATACAATGAGCAGTTCTTC. Encoded protein: CASSSARDRGYNEQFF. The chain joins TRBV11-2 to TRBJ2-1; 10 positions match TRBD1. This CDR3 is built from 16 residues. Germline lookup yields CDR1 SGHAT and CDR2 FQNNGV. V was clipped by 4 bases and J by 4 bases; unmatched bases: 7.